Listed below are T cell receptor beta chains from one sample, sequenced in a study of blood T cells in healthy people across ages. TCRdb reprocessed the 5' RACE reads with MiXCR, giving one entry per CDR3 protein. The table has some 920,000 distinct CDR3 sequences, roughly 51% seen once; the top ten hold about 20%. The sample taken for sequencing was blood. The receptors stem from a woman aged 60-75 years in good health. Both conserved end residues are part of each CDR3. The D gene is left open where the match is weak. Clone size, where shown, is once, few, many, or a class for clones that have expanded.

D gene: TRBD2
clone size: .
V gene: TRBV7-2
J gene: TRBJ2-7
CDR3 protein: CASRTGGANEQYF
CDR3 DNA: TGTGCCAGCAGAACGGGGGGGGCCAACGAGCAGTACTTC

D gene: .
clone size: once
V gene: TRBV27
J gene: TRBJ2-3
CDR3 protein: CASSSRGVHTDTQYF
CDR3 DNA: TGTGCCAGCAGTTCTAGGGGGGTTCACACAGATACGCAGTATTTT

D gene: .
clone size: few
V gene: TRBV7-6
J gene: TRBJ2-5
CDR3 protein: CASSLSRGRETQYF
CDR3 DNA: TGTGCCAGCAGCTTAAGTCGGGGGAGGGAGACCCAGTACTTC

D gene: TRBD2
clone size: .
V gene: TRBV28
J gene: TRBJ2-7
CDR3 protein: CASSSLLADHNEQYF
CDR3 DNA: TGTGCCAGCAGTTCTTTACTAGCGGATCACAATGAGCAGTACTTC

D gene: TRBD1
clone size: .
V gene: TRBV27
J gene: TRBJ2-1
CDR3 protein: CASSPTGASSYNEQFF
CDR3 DNA: TGTGCCAGCAGTCCGACAGGGGCTAGCTCCTACAATGAGCAGTTCTTC

D gene: .
clone size: .
V gene: TRBV7-8
J gene: TRBJ2-3
CDR3 protein: CASSRAENTQYF
CDR3 DNA: TGTGCCAGCAGCCGCGCGGAAAATACGCAGTATTTT

D gene: .
clone size: .
V gene: TRBV7-9
J gene: TRBJ2-4
CDR3 protein: CASSLTGTYNEQYF
CDR3 DNA: TGTGCCAGCAGCCTAACCGGGACTTACAATGAGCAGTACTTC

D gene: TRBD2
clone size: .
V gene: TRBV6-6
J gene: TRBJ2-1
CDR3 protein: CASSTTSGGDEQFF
CDR3 DNA: TGTGCCAGCAGTACGACTAGCGGGGGAGATGAGCAGTTCTTC

D gene: .
clone size: .
V gene: TRBV2
J gene: TRBJ2-4
CDR3 protein: CASSPGSEIYEQYF
CDR3 DNA: TGTGCCAGCAGTCCGGGGTCAGAGATCTATGAGCAGTACTTC

D gene: .
clone size: .
V gene: TRBV7-9
J gene: TRBJ2-5
CDR3 protein: CASSSPELAGTQYF
CDR3 DNA: TGTGCCAGCAGCTCCCCCGAACTAGCCGGAACCCAGTACTTC

D gene: TRBD1
clone size: few
V gene: TRBV12-3/TRBV12-4
J gene: TRBJ1-5
CDR3 protein: CASRPGQGYQPQHF
CDR3 DNA: TGTGCCAGCAGACCGGGACAGGGTTACCAGCCCCAGCATTTT

D gene: TRBD1
clone size: few
V gene: TRBV13
J gene: TRBJ2-7
CDR3 protein: CASTYRGVPHEQYF
CDR3 DNA: TGTGCCAGCACCTACAGGGGGGTTCCCCACGAGCAGTACTTC

D gene: .
clone size: few
V gene: TRBV4-1
J gene: TRBJ2-7
CDR3 protein: CASSRVMLGVSAYEQYF
CDR3 DNA: TGCGCCAGCAGCCGAGTGATGTTAGGGGTGTCAGCCTACGAGCAGTACTTC

D gene: TRBD1
clone size: .
V gene: TRBV9
J gene: TRBJ2-3
CDR3 protein: CASSVLGTGLSDTQYF
CDR3 DNA: TGTGCCAGCAGCGTTCTCGGGACAGGTTTATCAGATACGCAGTATTTT

D gene: TRBD1
clone size: .
V gene: TRBV28
J gene: TRBJ1-2
CDR3 protein: CASTPGQAGGGYTF
CDR3 DNA: TGTGCCAGCACCCCGGGACAGGCCGGTGGTGGCTACACCTTC

D gene: .
clone size: .
V gene: TRBV4-2
J gene: TRBJ2-3
CDR3 protein: CASSQGRAGTDTQYF
CDR3 DNA: TGTGCCAGCAGCCAAGGCAGGGCTGGCACAGATACGCAGTATTTT

D gene: .
clone size: .
V gene: TRBV14
J gene: TRBJ2-7
CDR3 protein: CASRETSYNEQYF
CDR3 DNA: TGTGCCAGCAGGGAAACCTCCTACAATGAGCAGTACTTC

D gene: TRBD2
clone size: once
V gene: TRBV2
J gene: TRBJ2-3
CDR3 protein: CASRSGLAGGADTQYF
CDR3 DNA: TGTGCCAGCAGGTCCGGACTAGCGGGAGGGGCAGATACGCAGTATTTT

D gene: .
clone size: .
V gene: TRBV7-2
J gene: TRBJ2-1
CDR3 protein: CASSAYRETLAKNIQFF
CDR3 DNA: TGTGCCAGCAGCGCCTACAGGGAAACACTAGCCAAAAACATTCAGTTCTTC

D gene: .
clone size: .
V gene: TRBV10-3
J gene: TRBJ2-5
CDR3 protein: CAIKEDGGQETQYF
CDR3 DNA: TGTGCCATCAAGGAGGATGGAGGCCAAGAGACCCAGTACTTC